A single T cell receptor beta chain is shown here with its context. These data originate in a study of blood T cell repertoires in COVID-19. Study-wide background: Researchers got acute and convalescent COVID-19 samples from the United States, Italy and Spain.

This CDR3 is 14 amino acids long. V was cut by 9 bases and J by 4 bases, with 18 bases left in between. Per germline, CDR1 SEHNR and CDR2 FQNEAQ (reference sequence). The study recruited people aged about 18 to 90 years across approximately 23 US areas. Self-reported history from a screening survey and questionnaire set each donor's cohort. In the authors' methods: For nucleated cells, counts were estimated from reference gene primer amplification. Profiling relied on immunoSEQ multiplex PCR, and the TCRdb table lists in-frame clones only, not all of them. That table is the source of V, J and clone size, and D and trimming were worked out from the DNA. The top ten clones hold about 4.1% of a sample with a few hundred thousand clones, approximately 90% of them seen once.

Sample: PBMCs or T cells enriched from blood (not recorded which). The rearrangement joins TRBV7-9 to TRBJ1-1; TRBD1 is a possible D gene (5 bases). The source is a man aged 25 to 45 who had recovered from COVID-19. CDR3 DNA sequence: TGTGCCAGTCTACGGGAGGGGAGAATCACTGAAGCTTTCTTT. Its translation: CASLREGRITEAFF. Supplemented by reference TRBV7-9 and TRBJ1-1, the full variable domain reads DTGVSQNPRHKITKRGQNVTFRCDPISEHNRLYWYRQTLGQGPEFLTYFQNEAQLEKSRLLSDRFSAERPKGSFSTLEIQRTEQGDSAMYLCASLREGRITEAFFGQGTRLTVV.